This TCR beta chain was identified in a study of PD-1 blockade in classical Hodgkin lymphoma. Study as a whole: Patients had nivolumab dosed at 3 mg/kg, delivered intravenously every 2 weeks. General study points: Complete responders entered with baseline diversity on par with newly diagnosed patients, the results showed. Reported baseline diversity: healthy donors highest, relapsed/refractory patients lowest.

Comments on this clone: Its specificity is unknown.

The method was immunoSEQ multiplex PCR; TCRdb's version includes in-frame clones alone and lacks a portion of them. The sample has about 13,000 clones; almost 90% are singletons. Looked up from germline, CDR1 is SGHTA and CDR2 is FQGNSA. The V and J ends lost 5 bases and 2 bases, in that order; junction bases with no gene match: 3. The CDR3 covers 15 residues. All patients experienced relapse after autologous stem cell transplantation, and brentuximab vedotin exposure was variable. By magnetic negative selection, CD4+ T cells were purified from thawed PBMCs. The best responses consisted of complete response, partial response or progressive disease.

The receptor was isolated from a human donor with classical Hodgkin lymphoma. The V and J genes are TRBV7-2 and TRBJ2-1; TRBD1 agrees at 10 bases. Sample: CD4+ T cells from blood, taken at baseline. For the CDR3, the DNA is TGTGCCAGCAGCCGGACAGGGGGAACCTACAATGAGCAGTTCTTC. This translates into CASSRTGGTYNEQFF.